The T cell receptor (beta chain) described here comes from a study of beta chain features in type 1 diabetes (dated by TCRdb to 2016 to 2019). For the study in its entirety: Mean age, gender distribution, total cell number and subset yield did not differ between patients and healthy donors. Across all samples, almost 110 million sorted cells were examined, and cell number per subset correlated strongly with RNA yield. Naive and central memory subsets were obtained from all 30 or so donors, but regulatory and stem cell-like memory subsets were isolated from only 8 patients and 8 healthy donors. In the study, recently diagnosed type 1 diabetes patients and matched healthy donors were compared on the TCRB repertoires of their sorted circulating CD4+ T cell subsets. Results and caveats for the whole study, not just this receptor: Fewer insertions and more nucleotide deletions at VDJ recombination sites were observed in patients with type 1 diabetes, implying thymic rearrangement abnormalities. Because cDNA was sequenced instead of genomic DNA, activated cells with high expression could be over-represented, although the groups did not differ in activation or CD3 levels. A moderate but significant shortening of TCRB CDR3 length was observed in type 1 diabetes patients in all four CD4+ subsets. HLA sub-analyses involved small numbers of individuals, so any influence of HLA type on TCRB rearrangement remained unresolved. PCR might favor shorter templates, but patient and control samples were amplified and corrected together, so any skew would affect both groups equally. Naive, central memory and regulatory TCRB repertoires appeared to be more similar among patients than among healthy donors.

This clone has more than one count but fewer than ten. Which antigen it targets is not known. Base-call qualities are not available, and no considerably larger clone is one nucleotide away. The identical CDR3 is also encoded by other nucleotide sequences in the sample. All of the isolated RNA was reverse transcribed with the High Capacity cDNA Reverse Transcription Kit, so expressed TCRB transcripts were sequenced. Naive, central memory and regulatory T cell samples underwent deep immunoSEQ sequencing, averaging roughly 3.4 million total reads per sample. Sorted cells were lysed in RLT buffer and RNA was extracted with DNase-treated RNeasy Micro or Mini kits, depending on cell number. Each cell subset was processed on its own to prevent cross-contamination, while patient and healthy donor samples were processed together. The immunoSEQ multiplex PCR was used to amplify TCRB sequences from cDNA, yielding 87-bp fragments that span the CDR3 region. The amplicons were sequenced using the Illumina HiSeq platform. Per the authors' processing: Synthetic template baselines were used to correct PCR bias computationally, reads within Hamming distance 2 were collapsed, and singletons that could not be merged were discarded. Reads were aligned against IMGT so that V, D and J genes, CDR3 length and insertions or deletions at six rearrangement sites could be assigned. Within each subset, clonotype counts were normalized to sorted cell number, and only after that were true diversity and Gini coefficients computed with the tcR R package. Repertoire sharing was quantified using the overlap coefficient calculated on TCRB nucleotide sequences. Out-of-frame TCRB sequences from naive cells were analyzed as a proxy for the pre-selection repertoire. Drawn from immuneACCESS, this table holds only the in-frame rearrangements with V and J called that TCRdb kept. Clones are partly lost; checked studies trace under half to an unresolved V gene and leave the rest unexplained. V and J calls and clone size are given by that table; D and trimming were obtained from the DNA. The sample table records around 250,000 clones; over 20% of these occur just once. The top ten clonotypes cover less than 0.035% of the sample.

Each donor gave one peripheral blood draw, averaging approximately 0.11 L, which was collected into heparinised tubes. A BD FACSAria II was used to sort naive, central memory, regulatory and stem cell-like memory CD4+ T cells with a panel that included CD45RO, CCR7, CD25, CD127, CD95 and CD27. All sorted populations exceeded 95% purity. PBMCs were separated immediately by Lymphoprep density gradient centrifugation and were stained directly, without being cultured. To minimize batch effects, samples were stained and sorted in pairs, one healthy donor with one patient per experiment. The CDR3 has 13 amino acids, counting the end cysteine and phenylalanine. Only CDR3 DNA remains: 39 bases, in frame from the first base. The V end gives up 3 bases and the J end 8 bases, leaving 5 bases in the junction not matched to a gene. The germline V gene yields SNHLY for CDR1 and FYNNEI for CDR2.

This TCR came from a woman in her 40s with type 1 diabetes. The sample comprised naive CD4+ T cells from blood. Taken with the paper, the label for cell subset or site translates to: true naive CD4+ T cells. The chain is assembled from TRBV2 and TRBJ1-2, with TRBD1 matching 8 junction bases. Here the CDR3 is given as CASSEGTGSGYTF. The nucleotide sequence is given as TGTGCCAGCAGTGAGGGGACAGGATCCGGCTACACCTTC.